This passage covers 7 T cell receptor beta chains from one sample sequenced in a study of blood T cell repertoires in COVID-19. Data came from immunoSEQ multiplex PCR; TCRdb stores just in-frame clones and leaves some out. The sample holds 200,000 to 300,000 clones, roughly 76% seen once. The material sequenced was peripheral blood. These receptor sequences come from a woman older than 75 with COVID-19, enrolled during active disease.

This clone appeared once. This chain connects TRBV25-1 to TRBJ2-2; D perhaps matches TRBD2 (6 bases). V lost 5 bases to trimming and J lost 6 bases, with 13 bases between them. The CDR3 length is 14 residues. The germline V gene has CDR1 MGHDK and CDR2 SYGVNS. CDR3 in DNA: TGTGCCAGCAGTCGGATAGGGGAGGCCGGGGAGCTGTTTTTT. Translation gives CASSRIGEAGELFF.

This clone was observed a handful of times. The rearrangement joins TRBV19 to TRBJ1-1; TRBD1 matches at 11 bases. V lost 9 bases to trimming and J lost 1 base; unmatched junction nucleotides: 10. This CDR3 region has 16 residues. Germline lookup yields CDR1 LNHDA and CDR2 SQIVND (reference sequence). This CDR3 reads CASNGWGQGENTEAFF. In DNA, the CDR3 is TGTGCCAGCAACGGCTGGGGACAGGGGGAGAACACTGAAGCTTTCTTT.

The count of this clone is one. This sequence joins TRBV29-1 and TRBJ1-1, with 7 bases identical to TRBD1. Losses at the gene ends were 5 bases for V and 4 bases for J; bases not matched to a gene: 10. CDR1 SQVTM and CDR2 ANQGSEA come from the germline V gene. The CDR3 contains 14 residues. CDR3 sequence (DNA): TGCAGCGTTCAGGGGGTGGGAAGGCGCACTGAAGCTTTCTTT. This encodes CSVQGVGRRTEAFF.

The J gene is TRBJ2-1, the V gene TRBV10-3; D might be TRBD1 (5 bases). The CDR3 is 13 amino acids. Per the germline V gene, CDR1 is ENHRY and CDR2 is SYGVKD. The germline V and J ends were trimmed by 6 bases and 7 bases, with 13 bases remaining between them. DNA of the CDR3: TGTGCCATCAGAGCTATCCAGGGAAATGAGCAGTTCTTC. Protein: CAIRAIQGNEQFF.

The chain combines TRBV30 with TRBJ1-4, with TRBD1 identical over 10 bases. The CDR3 length is 14 residues. Germline CDR1 and CDR2: GTSNPN and SVGIG (reference sequence). The J segment lost 7 bases and the V segment lost 4 bases, leaving 6 bases of the junction unmatched. In nucleotides, the CDR3 is TGTGCCTGGAAGCAAGGGACAGGGGTTGAAAAACTGTTTTTT. The encoded protein is CAWKQGTGVEKLFF.

The CDR3 nucleotides read TGTGCCAGCAGCCATGGAAGCCGGGGACAGAGCTACAATGAGCAGTTCTTC. Translating it yields CASSHGSRGQSYNEQFF. The gene calls are TRBV7-3 and TRBJ2-1; 7 positions agree with TRBD1. The V gene end was trimmed by 5 bases and the J gene end by 3 bases; junction bases not matched to a gene: 13. Looked up from germline, CDR1 is SGHTA and CDR2 is FQGTGA. CDR3 length: 17 amino acids.

In its sample, this clone was seen a few times. V and J are TRBV18 and TRBJ1-2, with 8 bases aligning to TRBD1. CDR3 size: 13 residues. The germline CDR1 and CDR2 sequences are KGHSH and LQKENI. V was pared by 9 bases and J by 8 bases, with 11 bases of the junction left unmatched. CDR3 amino acids: CASFTSGTGGYTF. DNA for the CDR3: TGTGCCAGTTTCACGTCGGGGACAGGAGGCTACACCTTC.